This TCR beta chain was recorded in a study of blood T cell repertoires in COVID-19. Across the whole study: The United States, Italy and Spain were the sources of the acute and convalescent COVID-19 samples. T cells, B-cell-depleted T cells, or PBMCs provided the cDNA or gDNA that served as material.

CDR1 is KGHSH and CDR2 is LQKENI in the germline V gene. V lost 6 bases, J lost 5 bases, and 6 bases stayed unmatched. The CDR3 spans 13 residues. Original handling: From reference gene primer amplification, estimates of nucleated cell counts were derived. Clones were read by immunoSEQ multiplex PCR, and TCRdb kept only the in-frame ones, dropping some. The V and J calls and clone size are taken from that table; D and trimming were inferred from the DNA. Of around 250,000 clones in the sample, more than 85% were seen once. The rearrangement uses TRBV18 and TRBJ2-5; TRBD1 matches 7 bases. The TCR was taken from a woman in her 70s with active or convalescent COVID-19. Sequenced sample: peripheral blood. The CDR3 nucleotides read TGTGCCAGCTCCATAGGACAGGCGGAGACCCAGTACTTC. Amino acids: CASSIGQAETQYF.